Each of the 5 T cell receptor beta chains below was sequenced from the same sample in a study of cytomegalovirus exposure and HLA in healthy donors. The PCR employed 60 Vbeta primers together with 13 Jbeta primers. The data were produced by immunoSEQ multiplex PCR, yet TCRdb's version contains in-frame clones alone and is incomplete. The table lists around 130,000 clones, more than 60% of them singletons. Input material: PBMCs. These receptors were obtained from a woman between 35 and 50 years old in good health and CMV-seropositive.

The V call is TRBV7-8, the J call TRBJ2-5; 8 nucleotides match TRBD1. The CDR3 runs to 18 residues. The germline gives CDR1 SGHVS, CDR2 FQNEAQ. Unmatched junction bases numbered 13, after V lost 0 bases and J lost 4 bases. The chain's CDR3 is CASSLAIGGRGRRETQYF. The CDR3 DNA is TGTGCCAGCAGCTTAGCGATAGGCGGCAGGGGGCGCAGAGAGACCCAGTACTTC.

This clone was detected only a few times. The V call is TRBV28, the J call TRBJ1-3; 7 bases map to TRBD1. CDR3 length equals 18 residues. V dropped 1 base and J dropped 4; count of bases not matched to a gene: 13. CDR1 is MDHEN and CDR2 is SYDVKM in the germline V gene. For the CDR3, the DNA is TGTGCCAGCAGTTTATTCTACCCTGGGACAGCTTCCGGAAACACCATATATTTT. Its translation: CASSLFYPGTASGNTIYF.

The genes are TRBV15 and TRBJ1-4; D is perhaps TRBD1 (5 bases). CDR1 LNHNV and CDR2 YYDKDF come from the germline V gene (reference sequence). There are 16 residues in the CDR3. The ends were cut back, 5 bases at V and 0 bases at J, with 13 bases in the middle. CDR3 sequence reads: CATSSGPGPTNEKLFF. CDR3 sequence (DNA): TGTGCCACCAGCTCAGGGCCCGGTCCAACTAATGAAAAACTGTTTTTT.

The rearrangement links TRBV19 to TRBJ1-5, with a tentative D call TRBD1 (6 bases). The CDR3 is 14 residues long. V dropped 4 bases and J dropped 6 bases, with 13 bases sitting between them. The germline CDR1 and CDR2 sequences are LNHDA and SQIVND (reference sequence). CDR3 amino acids: CASSSGGGGQPQHF. The CDR3 bases are TGTGCCAGTAGTAGTGGGGGCGGCGGTCAGCCCCAGCATTTT.

With respect to this clone: Germline and junction disagree at one end, which may indicate a read error. The CDR3 coding sequence is TGTTCCAGCAGCTTAGAGGGCAGGGCGAGCTCTGGGGCCAACGTCCTGACTTTC. This encodes CSSSLEGRASSGANVLTF. The V gene is TRBV7-9, the J gene TRBJ2-6, with D tentatively TRBD1 or TRBD2 (5 bases each). The germline CDR1 and CDR2 sequences are SEHNR and FQNEAQ (reference sequence). The CDR3 sequence is 18 residues long.